The clone carrying this T cell receptor (beta chain) has more than one count but fewer than ten. The data were taken from a study of shared clonotypes between healthy human individuals. Method: immunoSEQ multiplex PCR; TCRdb's copy keeps in-frame clones and lacks some. The sample has 600,000 to 700,000 clones, approximately 73% seen once. Per the germline V gene, CDR1 is MNHEY and CDR2 is SMNVEV (reference sequence). V lost 4 bases and J 10 bases, leaving 23 bases between the germline ends. CDR3 size: 16 residues. The receptor was derived from a woman aged 25 to 39 in good health. V is TRBV27 and J is TRBJ2-1; TRBD2 might be the D (5 bases). The source material was memory CD4+ T cells sorted from blood. Subset denoted: CD45RA-negative fraction. The CDR3, as DNA: TGTGCCAGCAGTTCCTTAACGTTCACTAGACAAGTGGAGCAGTTCTTC. Amino acid sequence: CASSSLTFTRQVEQFF.